The TCR beta chain described here comes from a study of cytomegalovirus exposure and HLA in healthy donors. Study as a whole: Among about 179 million T cells, an earlier analysis found 90 million to 130 million unique TCR beta sequences. General observations from the study: When a later analysis compared HLA-associated TCR beta chains with equally common others, the HLA-associated chains turned out to be more clonally expanded and to have lower generation probabilities. A later analysis found most CMV-associated TCR beta chains apparently HLA-restricted. Cytomegalovirus-associated status was assigned to about 180 TCR beta chains.

A remark on this clone: What it recognizes is unknown.

PCR used 60 Vbeta primers and 13 Jbeta primers. Method: immunoSEQ multiplex PCR; TCRdb's copy keeps in-frame clones and lacks some. In the table there are 68,000 or so clones, around four fifths of which are singletons. From germline, CDR1 is ENHRY and CDR2 SYGVKD. The CDR3 covers 14 residues. V was cut by 4 bases and J by 5 bases, with 9 bases left in between. Sequencing input: PBMCs. The sequence came from a woman aged 30 to 39 in good health and CMV-seronegative. The V gene is TRBV10-3, the J gene TRBJ1-6; D is ambiguous. The CDR3 sequence: CAISAEENNSPLHF. The CDR3 DNA follows: TGTGCCATCAGTGCAGAGGAGAATAATTCACCCCTCCACTTT.